The 15 T cell receptor beta chains presented below share a single source sample, sequenced in a study of identical twins (dated by TCRdb to the mid-2010s). The library was generated by 5' RACE. Data came from an Illumina HiSeq 2000. TCRdb took the public reads, trimmed them with fastp at Q25, ran MiXCR for clone calling and kept in-frame beta chains. Each entry is one CDR3 protein sequence, shown with its most common DNA and genes. A total of about 500,000 distinct CDR3 sequences appear in this sample, roughly 13% of them only once. The ten largest clones take up more than 0.8% of the sample. These data were also filed under a second study, of yellow fever vaccine responses in identical twins.

Sequenced input: CD4+ T cells sorted from blood. These receptor sequences come from a woman aged 18-35 years in good health.

This clonotype has only a few counts. This chain connects TRBV10-3 to TRBJ1-4; 8 bases match TRBD1. Germline V gene lookup returns CDR1 ENHRY and CDR2 SYGVKD. The ends lost 4 bases at V and 3 bases at J; junction bases unmatched: 1. The CDR3 length is 14 residues. The DNA of the CDR3 is TGTGCCATCAGTGGACAGGGGTCTAATGAAAAACTGTTTTTT. Amino acids: CAISGQGSNEKLFF.

This clonotype appeared a few times. The gene calls are TRBV12-3 or TRBV12-4 and TRBJ2-3, with D uncertain. The V and J ends lost 6 bases and 0 bases respectively, with 19 bases between them. CDR3 size: 17 residues. The CDR3 spells CASSHLIGPLSTDTQYF. DNA for the CDR3: TGTGCCAGCAGCCACTTAATCGGCCCTCTTAGCACAGATACGCAGTATTTT.

This clonotype was observed at least ten times. The chain links TRBV5-1 to TRBJ2-7; D is ambiguous. V shed 0 bases and J shed 7 bases, with 17 bases lying between them. CDR3 length equals 15 residues. Germline CDR1 SGHRS, CDR2 YFSETQ. The CDR3 sequence: CASSLGATGVGEQYF. The DNA for the CDR3 is TGCGCCAGCAGCTTGGGGGCGACCGGAGTGGGAGAGCAGTACTTC.

This clonotype was detected only a few times. The rearrangement links TRBV3-1 to TRBJ2-7; D tentatively reads TRBD1 or TRBD2 (5 bases each). Trimming took off 4 bases at V and 6 bases at J, with 13 bases between the two ends. Germline V gene lookup returns CDR1 LGHDT and CDR2 YNNKEL (reference sequence). The CDR3 is 13 amino acids. The CDR3 loop reads CASSPPGRLEQYF. The CDR3 DNA is TGTGCCAGCAGCCCGCCGGGGCGGCTCGAGCAGTACTTC.

This clonotype showed up just a few times. The V call is TRBV6-2 or TRBV6-3, the J call TRBJ2-7; D gene unclear. CDR1 and CDR2 from the germline V gene are MNHEY and SVGEGT. The CDR3 totals 13 residues. Trimming took 0 bases from V and 4 from J, leaving 7 bases between them. CDR3 protein: CASSYSPRYEQYF. The CDR3, as DNA: TGTGCCAGCAGTTACTCACCTCGATACGAGCAGTACTTC.

V is TRBV6-5 and J is TRBJ2-7; 11 bases align to TRBD1. Germline CDR1 reads MNHEY; CDR2 reads SVGAGI. The V gene end was trimmed by 0 bases and the J gene end by 4 bases; junction bases not matched to a gene: 8. The length of the CDR3 is 17 residues. CDR3 region: CASSYSIGTGGPYEQYF. The CDR3, as DNA: TGTGCCAGCAGTTACTCAATTGGGACAGGGGGTCCGTACGAGCAGTACTTC.

This clonotype has more than one count but fewer than ten. J is TRBJ2-7 and V is TRBV28; the D gene could be TRBD1 or TRBD2 (5 bases each). Germline loops: CDR1 MDHEN, CDR2 SYDVKM. Trimming pared 6 bases from V and 6 bases from J, leaving 9 bases between. This CDR3 has 11 residues. The CDR3: CASRGTFEQYF. CDR3 DNA sequence: TGTGCCAGCAGGGGGACCTTCGAGCAGTACTTC. Complete variable domain (other parts from reference TRBV28 and TRBJ2-7): DVKVTQSSRYLVKRTGEKVFLECVQDMDHENMFWYRQDPGLGLRLIYFSYDVKMKEKGDIPEGYSVSREKKERFSLILESASTNQTSMYLCASRGTFEQYFGPGTRLTVT.

The chain combines TRBV7-2 with TRBJ2-7; 8 bases match TRBD1. CDR3 length: 15 residues. V was pared by 5 bases and J by 2 bases, with 8 bases of the junction left unmatched. Looked up from germline, CDR1 is SGHTA and CDR2 is FQGNSA. CDR3 amino acids: CASSPRQGTAYEQYF. In DNA, the CDR3 is TGTGCCAGCAGCCCCCGACAGGGGACAGCCTACGAGCAGTACTTC.

This clonotype turned up a few times. CDR3 in DNA: TGCAGCGTTAAGAATCTGGCCAAAAACATTCAGTACTTC. Its translation: CSVKNLAKNIQYF. This sequence joins TRBV29-1 and TRBJ2-4; no clear D gene. The CDR3 runs 13 residues. Deletions cut 5 bases from V and 1 base from J, with 9 bases between. Germline V lookup: CDR1 SQVTM, CDR2 ANQGSEA.

In its sample, this clonotype was seen a few times. This chain uses TRBV6-6 with TRBJ2-5, with D perhaps being TRBD1 or TRBD2 (5 bases each). This CDR3 has 12 residues. The V and J ends lost 5 bases and 9 bases respectively, with 13 bases between them. From germline, CDR1 is MNHNY and CDR2 SVGAGI (reference sequence). The CDR3 sequence is CASSGPVGAQYF. CDR3 in DNA: TGTGCCAGCAGTGGGCCTGTGGGGGCCCAGTACTTC.

In its sample, this clonotype was seen a few times. The chain joins TRBV19 to TRBJ1-2, with D unclear. Germline V lookup: CDR1 LNHDA, CDR2 SQIVND (reference sequence). The CDR3 is 15 residues long. V lost 4 bases and J lost 8, with 20 bases in between. CDR3 sequence: CASSTLLSGLLGYTF. The CDR3 coding sequence is TGTGCCAGTAGTACCCTTCTGTCCGGGCTACTGGGCTACACCTTC.

Notes on this clonotype: A much larger clone sits a single nucleotide away, making a read error possible. The CDR3 loop is CASSLQVGKYEQYF. The CDR3 region has the DNA TGTGCCAGCAGCCTGCAGGTGGGGAAATACGAGCAGTACTTC. The chain couples TRBV3-1 to TRBJ2-7; D is unresolved. V was pared by 4 bases and J by 4 bases, with 14 bases between. Germline values: CDR1 LGHDT, CDR2 YNNKEL (reference sequence). This CDR3 has 14 amino acids.

The table lists this clonotype with a few counts. V gene TRBV20-1 combines with J gene TRBJ2-1; a possible D gene is TRBD2 (6 bases). V dropped 6 bases and J dropped 2 bases, with 29 bases sitting between them. The germline gives CDR1 DFQATT, CDR2 SNEGSKA (reference sequence). The CDR3 covers 19 residues. CDR3 sequence reads: CSARPGRDQWGVTYNEQFF. The CDR3 bases are TGCAGTGCCCGACCGGGGCGGGACCAATGGGGGGTAACCTACAATGAGCAGTTCTTC.

The chain has TRBV12-3 or TRBV12-4 and TRBJ1-2; D possibly corresponds to TRBD1 (5 bases). The germline V and J ends were trimmed by 1 base and 8 bases, with 11 bases remaining between them. This CDR3 comprises 13 residues. The chain's CDR3 is CASSLGAGKGYTF. The CDR3 DNA follows: TGTGCCAGCAGTTTAGGGGCAGGGAAAGGCTACACCTTC.

This clonotype was recorded a few times. J is TRBJ2-1 and V is TRBV2; D is undetermined. Germline loops: CDR1 SNHLY, CDR2 FYNNEI. The germline V and J ends were trimmed by 6 bases and 9 bases, with 18 bases remaining between them. This CDR3 is built from 14 residues. CDR3 residues: CASRRDQTIGEQFF. In DNA form, the CDR3 reads TGTGCCAGCAGAAGAGACCAGACAATTGGTGAGCAGTTCTTC.